The present entry profiles one T cell receptor beta chain with its context. The antigen remains undetermined. Gene labels here are mouse ones. The read stops 1 residue short of the end of the CDR3; the missing end is completed from the germline J gene. These data come from a study of tissue T cells after allogeneic stem cell transplantation. The time point: mouse harvest day 7 after allogeneic transplant. The graft held 10^6 splenic CD5+ T cells and 10^7 T-cell-depleted bone marrow cells. Tissues came from B6→BALB/c major-mismatch GVHD mice at day 7 or 14. TCRbeta CDR3 was sequenced at survey depth with template counts. TCRdb's copy holds only in-frame clones and misses some; the assay was immunoSEQ multiplex PCR. The data show several thousand clones, approximately 47% seen once. This CDR3 is 14 amino acids long. CDR1 is KGHPV, CDR2 FQNQEV, per germline (reference sequence). J was trimmed by 6 bases and V by 3 bases; bases with no gene match: 3.

Findings and caveats of the study: Anatomically similar tissues had similar TCR repertoires within each patient. In patients and mice, blood and spleen missed much of tissue repertoire.

The TCR comes from a female BALB/c mouse given C57BL/6 T cells with graft-versus-host disease after an allogeneic hematopoietic cell transplant. Sequences were obtained from gut tissue. The chain couples TRBV26 to TRBJ2-4; 10 bases map to TRBD1. The DNA read from the CDR3 is TGTGCCAGCAGTCTTCCGGGACAGGGGAACACCTTGTAC. Encoded protein: CASSLPGQGNTLY. Given in full, the CDR3 is CASSLPGQGNTLYF. Filled out from reference TRBV26 and TRBJ2-4, the complete variable domain reads NSKVIQTPRYLVKGQGQKAKMRCIPEKGHPVVFWYQQNKNNEFKFLINFQNQEVLQQIDMTEKRFSAECPSNSPCSLEIQSSEAGDSALYLCASSLPGQGNTLYFGAGTRLSVL.